These T cell receptor beta chains were read from a single sample in a study of PD-1 blockade in classical Hodgkin lymphoma. Assay used: immunoSEQ multiplex PCR; TCRdb lists only in-frame clones, some missing. Of about 26,000 clones listed, 82% were seen once; the top ten hold around a tenth. The input for sequencing was peripheral blood mononuclear cells (PBMCs), taken before the second cycle of nivolumab. Receptor source: a human donor with classical Hodgkin lymphoma. Each CDR3 is given with its conserved first and last residue. The D gene is left open where the match is weak. Only some rows state a clone size, as once, few, many or a class for expanded clones.

cdr3_length	v_call	clone_size	d_call	j_call	cdr3_aa	cdr3_nt
13	TRBV2	.	.	TRBJ2-7	CASSWMGTYEQYF	TGTGCCAGCAGCTGGATGGGTACCTACGAGCAGTACTTC
16	TRBV7-6	once	.	TRBJ2-7	CASSSEDTQVSYEQYF	TGTGCCAGCAGCTCCGAGGACACACAAGTCTCTTACGAGCAGTACTTC
13	TRBV10-3	.	.	TRBJ2-7	CAISESLADEQYF	TGTGCCATCAGTGAGTCGCTCGCGGACGAGCAGTACTTC
16	TRBV4-3	.	.	TRBJ2-2	CASSQDGGGRAGELFF	TGCGCCAGCAGCCAAGATGGTGGGGGCCGGGCCGGGGAGCTGTTTTTT
12	TRBV10-3	.	.	TRBJ2-7	CAISVGSYEQYF	TGTGCCATCAGTGTGGGGTCCTACGAGCAGTACTTC
14	TRBV5-6	.	.	TRBJ2-6	CASWKEPGANVLTF	TGTGCCAGCTGGAAGGAACCTGGGGCCAACGTCCTGACTTTC
16	TRBV19	.	TRBD2	TRBJ2-7	CASSILGSSGTYEQYF	TGTGCCAGTAGTATTCTAGGGTCTAGCGGCACCTACGAGCAGTACTTC
17	TRBV18	.	TRBD1	TRBJ2-7	CASSPPSTPGQGKEQYF	TGTGCCAGCTCACCCCCTTCAACCCCGGGACAGGGGAAAGAGCAGTACTTC
16	TRBV5-5	once	.	TRBJ1-4	CASSSPSGDGYEKLFF	TGTGCCAGCAGCTCCCCCTCGGGAGACGGGTATGAAAAACTGTTTTTT
14	TRBV9	.	.	TRBJ2-5	CASSEWDGQETQYF	TGTGCCAGCAGCGAATGGGACGGCCAAGAGACCCAGTACTTC